The 7 T cell receptor beta chains below all came from one sample that was sequenced in a study of blood T cell repertoires in COVID-19. The method was immunoSEQ multiplex PCR; TCRdb's version includes in-frame clones alone and lacks a portion of them. The sample carries over 250,000 clones, roughly 90% recorded once. Sequencing input: peripheral blood. These receptors were taken from a man in his fifties with acute or convalescent COVID-19.

This clone was observed once. The V call is TRBV6-2 or TRBV6-3, the J call TRBJ2-2, with TRBD1 as a possible D gene (5 bases). The CDR3 extends over 16 amino acids. The germline V and J ends were trimmed by 4 bases and 4 bases, with 16 bases remaining between them. Germline V gene data show CDR1 as MNHEY and CDR2 as SVGEGT. CDR3 in amino acids: CASSLGPGQSTGELFF. The CDR3 region has the DNA TGTGCCAGCAGTTTGGGGCCAGGGCAGAGCACCGGGGAGCTGTTTTTT.

The chain is built from TRBV18 and TRBJ1-1; D unresolved. Germline V lookup: CDR1 KGHSH, CDR2 LQKENI. The CDR3 length is 13 residues. V lost 2 bases and J 4 bases, leaving 8 bases between the germline ends. CDR3 bases: TGTGCCAGCTCACCAGGGCAGACCACTGAAGCTTTCTTT. Its protein product is CASSPGQTTEAFF.

The table lists this clone with a count of one. This chain uses TRBV5-1 with TRBJ1-1, with 8 bases that match TRBD1. CDR3 length: 13 residues. With V trimmed by 3 bases and J by 4 bases, 2 bases remained unmatched. Germline V gene sequence: CDR1 SGHRS, CDR2 YFSETQ. CDR3 amino acids: CASSSDRATEAFF. CDR3 bases: TGCGCCAGCAGCTCGGACAGGGCCACTGAAGCTTTCTTT.

The chain employs TRBV12-5 and TRBJ2-7; a weak D match, TRBD2 (7 bases). CDR3 length: 15 amino acids. Trimming took off 4 bases at V and 8 bases at J, with 21 bases between the two ends. CDR1 is LGHNT and CDR2 is FRNRAP in the germline V gene. In DNA form, the CDR3 reads TGTGCTAGTGGTTGTAACTGGGGAGGGGGTCTAAAGCAGTACTTC. Protein sequence: CASGCNWGGGLKQYF.

This clone was counted only a few times. The gene calls are TRBV30 and TRBJ1-5; perhaps TRBD1 as D (5 bases). The CDR3 consists of 16 residues. From germline, CDR1 is GTSNPN and CDR2 SVGIG (reference sequence). Trimming removed 2 bases at V and 0 bases at J, with 14 bases between. CDR3 sequence reads: CAWSFPGDYSNQPQHF. CDR3 DNA: TGTGCCTGGAGTTTTCCGGGGGATTATAGCAATCAGCCCCAGCATTTT.

The J gene is TRBJ1-5, the V gene TRBV18; a weak D match, TRBD1 (5 bases). The V gene lost 2 bases and the J gene lost 3 bases, with 14 bases spanning the gap. CDR3 length: 16 residues. The germline CDR1 and CDR2 sequences are KGHSH and LQKENI. The CDR3 DNA reads as TGTGCCAGCTCACCAAAAGACAGTCAGGTCAATCAGCCCCAGCATTTT. Its protein is CASSPKDSQVNQPQHF.

This clone was detected a few times. This chain connects TRBV6-5 to TRBJ1-1; unclear D gene. V dropped 6 bases and J dropped 0 bases, with 5 bases sitting between them. Germline values: CDR1 MNHEY, CDR2 SVGAGI. The CDR3 has 12 residues. CDR3 sequence (DNA): TGTGCCAGCAGCACATTGAACACTGAAGCTTTCTTT. This codes for CASSTLNTEAFF.